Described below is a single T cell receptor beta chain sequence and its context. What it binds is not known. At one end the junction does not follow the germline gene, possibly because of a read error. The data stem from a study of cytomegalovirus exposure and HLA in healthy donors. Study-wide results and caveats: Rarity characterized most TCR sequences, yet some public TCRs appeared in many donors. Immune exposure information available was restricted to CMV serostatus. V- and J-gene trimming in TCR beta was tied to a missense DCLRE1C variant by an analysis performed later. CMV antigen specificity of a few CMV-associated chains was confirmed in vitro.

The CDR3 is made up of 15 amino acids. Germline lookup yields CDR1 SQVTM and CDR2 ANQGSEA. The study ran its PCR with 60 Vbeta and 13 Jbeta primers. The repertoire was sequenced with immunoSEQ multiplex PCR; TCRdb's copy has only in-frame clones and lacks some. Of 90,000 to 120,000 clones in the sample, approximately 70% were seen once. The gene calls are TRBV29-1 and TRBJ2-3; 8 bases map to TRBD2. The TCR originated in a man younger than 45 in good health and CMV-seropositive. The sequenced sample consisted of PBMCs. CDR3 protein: CSVTGGRGPEDTQYF. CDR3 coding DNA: TGCAGCGTTACGGGGGGGCGGGGGCCAGAGGATACGCAATATTTT.